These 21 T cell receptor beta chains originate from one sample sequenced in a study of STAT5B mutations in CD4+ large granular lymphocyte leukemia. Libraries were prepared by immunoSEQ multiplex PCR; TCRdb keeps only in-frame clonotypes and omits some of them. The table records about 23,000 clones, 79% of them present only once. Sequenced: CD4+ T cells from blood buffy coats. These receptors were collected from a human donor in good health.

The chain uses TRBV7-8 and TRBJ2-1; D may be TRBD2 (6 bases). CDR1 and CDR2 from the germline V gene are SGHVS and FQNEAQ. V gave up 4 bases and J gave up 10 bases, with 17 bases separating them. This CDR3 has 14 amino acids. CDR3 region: CASSSGTSSIEQFF. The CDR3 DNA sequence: TGTGCCAGCAGCTCCGGGACTTCGTCAATCGAGCAGTTCTTC.

The CDR3 sequence is CASSFEPLMGQMNTEAFF. The CDR3 bases are TGTGCCAGCAGCTTCGAACCATTAATGGGACAGATGAACACTGAAGCTTTCTTT. The chain couples TRBV11-3 to TRBJ1-1, with TRBD1 matching over 7 bases. Per the germline V gene, CDR1 is SGHNT and CDR2 is YENEEA. V dropped 3 bases and J dropped 0; count of bases not matched to a gene: 13. The CDR3 is made up of 18 amino acids.

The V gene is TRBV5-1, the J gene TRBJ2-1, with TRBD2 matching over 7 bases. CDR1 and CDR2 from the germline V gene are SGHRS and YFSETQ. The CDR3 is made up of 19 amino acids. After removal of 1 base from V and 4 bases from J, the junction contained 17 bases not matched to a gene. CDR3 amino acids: CASSLLGSGPSRGYNEQFF. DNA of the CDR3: TGCGCCAGCAGCTTGTTGGGTAGCGGGCCCTCGCGGGGGTACAATGAGCAGTTCTTC. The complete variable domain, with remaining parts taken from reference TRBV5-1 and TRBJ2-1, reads KAGVTQTPRYLIKTRGQQVTLSCSPISGHRSVSWYQQTPGQGLQFLFEYFSETQRNKGNFPGRFSGRQFSNSRSEMNVSTLELGDSALYLCASSLLGSGPSRGYNEQFFGPGTRLTVL.

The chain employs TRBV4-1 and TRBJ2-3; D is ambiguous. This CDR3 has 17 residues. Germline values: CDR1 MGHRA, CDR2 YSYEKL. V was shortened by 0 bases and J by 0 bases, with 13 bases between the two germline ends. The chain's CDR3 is CASSQEGRPSSTDTQYF. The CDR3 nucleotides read TGCGCCAGCAGCCAAGAGGGAAGACCATCTAGCACAGATACGCAGTATTTT.

The CDR3 nucleotides are TGTGCCAGCAGCAAGGGACTAGCGACGAACACCGGGGAGCTGTTTTTT. Its protein product is CASSKGLATNTGELFF. The chain carries TRBV9 and TRBJ2-2, with 10 positions matching TRBD2. The length of the CDR3 is 16 residues. Germline V CDR1 and CDR2: SGDLS, YYNGEE. Trimming removed 4 bases from V and 0 bases from J; junction bases left unmatched: 3.

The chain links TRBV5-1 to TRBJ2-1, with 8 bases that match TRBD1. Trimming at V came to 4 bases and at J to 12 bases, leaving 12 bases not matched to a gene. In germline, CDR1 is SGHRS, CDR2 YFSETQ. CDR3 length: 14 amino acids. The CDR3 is CASSPGQVIPGQFF. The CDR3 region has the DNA TGCGCCAGCAGCCCGGGACAGGTCATACCGGGGCAGTTCTTC. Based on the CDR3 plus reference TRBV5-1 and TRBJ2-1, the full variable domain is KAGVTQTPRYLIKTRGQQVTLSCSPISGHRSVSWYQQTPGQGLQFLFEYFSETQRNKGNFPGRFSGRQFSNSRSEMNVSTLELGDSALYLCASSPGQVIPGQFFGPGTRLTVL.

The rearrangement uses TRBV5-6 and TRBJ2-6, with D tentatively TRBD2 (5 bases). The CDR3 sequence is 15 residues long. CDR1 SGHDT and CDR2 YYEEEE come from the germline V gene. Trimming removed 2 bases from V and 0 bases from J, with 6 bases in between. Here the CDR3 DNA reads TGTGCCAGCAGCTTCGGACTCTCTGGGGCCAACGTCCTGACTTTC. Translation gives CASSFGLSGANVLTF.

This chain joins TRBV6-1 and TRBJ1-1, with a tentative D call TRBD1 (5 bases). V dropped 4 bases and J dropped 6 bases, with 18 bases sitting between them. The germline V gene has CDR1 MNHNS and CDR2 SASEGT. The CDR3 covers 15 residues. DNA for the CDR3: TGTGCCAGCAGTGCCCTGGGGAGGGGTCCCGCTGAAGCTTTCTTT. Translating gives CASSALGRGPAEAFF.

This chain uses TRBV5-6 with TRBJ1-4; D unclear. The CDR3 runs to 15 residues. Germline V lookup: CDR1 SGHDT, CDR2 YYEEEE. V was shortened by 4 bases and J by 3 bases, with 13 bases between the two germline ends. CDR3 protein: CASSPSAGANEKLFF. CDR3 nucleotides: TGTGCCAGCAGCCCCTCGGCCGGGGCTAATGAAAAACTGTTTTTT.

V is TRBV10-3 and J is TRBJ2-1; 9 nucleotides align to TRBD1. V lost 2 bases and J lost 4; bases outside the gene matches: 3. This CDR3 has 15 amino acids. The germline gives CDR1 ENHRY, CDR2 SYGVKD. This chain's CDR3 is CAISELTGGYNEQFF. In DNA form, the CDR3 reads TGTGCCATCAGTGAGCTGACAGGGGGTTACAATGAGCAGTTCTTC.

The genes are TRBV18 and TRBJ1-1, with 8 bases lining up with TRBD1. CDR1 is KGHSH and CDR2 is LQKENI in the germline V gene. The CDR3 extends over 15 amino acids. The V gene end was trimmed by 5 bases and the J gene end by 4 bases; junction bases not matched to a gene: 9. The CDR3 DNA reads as TGTGCCAGCTCAATTCGGACAGGGATAAGCACTGAAGCTTTCTTT. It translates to CASSIRTGISTEAFF.

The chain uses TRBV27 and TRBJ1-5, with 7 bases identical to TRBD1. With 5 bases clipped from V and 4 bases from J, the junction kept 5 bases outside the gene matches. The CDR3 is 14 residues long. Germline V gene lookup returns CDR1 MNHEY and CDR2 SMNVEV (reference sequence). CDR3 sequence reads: CASSRTGLNQPQHF. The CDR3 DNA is TGTGCCAGCAGTCGGACAGGATTAAATCAGCCCCAGCATTTT.

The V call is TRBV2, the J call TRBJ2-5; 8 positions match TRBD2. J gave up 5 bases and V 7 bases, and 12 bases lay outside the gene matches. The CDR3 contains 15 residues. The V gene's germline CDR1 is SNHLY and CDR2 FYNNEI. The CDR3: CASTITAGVGETQYF. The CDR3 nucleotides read TGTGCCAGCACCATTACAGCGGGAGTGGGTGAGACCCAGTACTTC.

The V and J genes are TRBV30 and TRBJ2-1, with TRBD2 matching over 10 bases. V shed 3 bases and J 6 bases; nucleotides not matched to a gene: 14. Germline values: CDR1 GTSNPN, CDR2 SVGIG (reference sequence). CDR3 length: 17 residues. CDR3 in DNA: TGTGCCTGGAGGCTAGCGGGAGTTGGAAGGGTTACCAATGAGCAGTTCTTC. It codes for CAWRLAGVGRVTNEQFF.

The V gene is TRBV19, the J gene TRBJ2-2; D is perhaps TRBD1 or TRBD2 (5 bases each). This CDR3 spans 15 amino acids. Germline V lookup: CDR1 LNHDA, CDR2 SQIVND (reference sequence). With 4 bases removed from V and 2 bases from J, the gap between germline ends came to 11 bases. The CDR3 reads CASSTQGANTGELFF. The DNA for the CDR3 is TGTGCCAGTAGTACCCAGGGAGCCAACACCGGGGAGCTGTTTTTT.

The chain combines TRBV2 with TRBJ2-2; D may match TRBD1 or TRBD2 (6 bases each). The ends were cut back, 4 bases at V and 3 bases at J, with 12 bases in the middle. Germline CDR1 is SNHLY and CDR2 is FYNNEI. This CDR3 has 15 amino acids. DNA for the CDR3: TGTGCCAGCAGTGCGAGGGGGGTGGACACCGGGGAGCTGTTTTTT. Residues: CASSARGVDTGELFF.

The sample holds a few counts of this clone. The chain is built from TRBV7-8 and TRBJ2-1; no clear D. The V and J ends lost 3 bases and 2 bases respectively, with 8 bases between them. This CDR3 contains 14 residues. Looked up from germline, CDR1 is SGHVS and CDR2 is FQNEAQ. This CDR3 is CASSLGQAYNEQFF. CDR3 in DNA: TGTGCCAGCAGCTTGGGTCAAGCCTACAATGAGCAGTTCTTC.

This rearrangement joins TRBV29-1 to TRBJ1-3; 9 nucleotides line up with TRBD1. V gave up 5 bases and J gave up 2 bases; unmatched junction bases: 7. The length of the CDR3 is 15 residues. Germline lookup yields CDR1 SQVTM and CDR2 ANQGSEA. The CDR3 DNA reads TGCAGCGTTCGTAAACAGGGGGCGGCTGGAAACACCATATATTTT. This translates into CSVRKQGAAGNTIYF.

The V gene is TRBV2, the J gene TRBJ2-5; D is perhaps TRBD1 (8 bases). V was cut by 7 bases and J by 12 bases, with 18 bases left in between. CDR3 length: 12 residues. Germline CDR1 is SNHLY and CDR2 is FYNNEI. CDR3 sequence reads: CASTEDREGKYF. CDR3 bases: TGTGCCAGCACCGAGGACAGGGAGGGAAAGTACTTC.

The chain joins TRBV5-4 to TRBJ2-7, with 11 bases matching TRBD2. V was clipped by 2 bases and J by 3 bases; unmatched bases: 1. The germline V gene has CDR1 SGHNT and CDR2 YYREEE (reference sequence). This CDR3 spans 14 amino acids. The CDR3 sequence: CASSFGTSGYEQYF. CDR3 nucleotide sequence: TGTGCCAGCAGCTTCGGGACTAGCGGCTACGAGCAGTACTTC.

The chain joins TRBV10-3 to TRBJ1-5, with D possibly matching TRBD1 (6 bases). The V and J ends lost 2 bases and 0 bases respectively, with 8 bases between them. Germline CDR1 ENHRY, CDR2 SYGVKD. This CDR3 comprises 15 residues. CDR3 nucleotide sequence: TGTGCCATCAGTGAGGCAGGGGATAGCAATCAGCCCCAGCATTTT. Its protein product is CAISEAGDSNQPQHF.